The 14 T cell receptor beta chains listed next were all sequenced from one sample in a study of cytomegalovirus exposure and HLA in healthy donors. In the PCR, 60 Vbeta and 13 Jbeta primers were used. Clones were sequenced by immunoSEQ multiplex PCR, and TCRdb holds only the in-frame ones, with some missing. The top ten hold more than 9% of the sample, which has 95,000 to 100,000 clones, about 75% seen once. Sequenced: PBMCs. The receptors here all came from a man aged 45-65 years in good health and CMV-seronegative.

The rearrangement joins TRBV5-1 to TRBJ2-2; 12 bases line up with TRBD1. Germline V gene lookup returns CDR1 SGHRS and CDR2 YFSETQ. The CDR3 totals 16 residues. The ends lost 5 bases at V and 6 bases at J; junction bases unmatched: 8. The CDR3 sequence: CASRLGGTGGAGELFF. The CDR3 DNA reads TGCGCCAGCAGACTGGGCGGGACAGGGGGCGCCGGGGAGCTGTTTTTT.

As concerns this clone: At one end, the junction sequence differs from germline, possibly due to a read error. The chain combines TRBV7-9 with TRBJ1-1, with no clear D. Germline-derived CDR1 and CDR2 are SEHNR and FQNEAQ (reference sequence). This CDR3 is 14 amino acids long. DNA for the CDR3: TGTTCCAGCAGCCCGGACGGGATGAACACTGAAGCTTTCTTT. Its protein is CSSSPDGMNTEAFF. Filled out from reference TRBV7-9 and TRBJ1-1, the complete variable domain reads DTGVSQNPRHKITKRGQNVTFRCDPISEHNRLYWYRQTLGQGPEFLTYFQNEAQLEKSRLLSDRFSAERPKGSFSTLEIQRTEQGDSAMYLCSSSPDGMNTEAFFGQGTRLTVV.

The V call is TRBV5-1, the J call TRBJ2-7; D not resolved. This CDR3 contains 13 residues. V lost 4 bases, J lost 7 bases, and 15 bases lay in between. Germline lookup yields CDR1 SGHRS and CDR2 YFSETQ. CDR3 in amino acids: CASSPNVNQEQYF. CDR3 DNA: TGCGCCAGCAGCCCAAACGTCAACCAGGAGCAGTACTTC. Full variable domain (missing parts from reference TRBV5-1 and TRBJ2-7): KAGVTQTPRYLIKTRGQQVTLSCSPISGHRSVSWYQQTPGQGLQFLFEYFSETQRNKGNFPGRFSGRQFSNSRSEMNVSTLELGDSALYLCASSPNVNQEQYFGPGTRLTVT.

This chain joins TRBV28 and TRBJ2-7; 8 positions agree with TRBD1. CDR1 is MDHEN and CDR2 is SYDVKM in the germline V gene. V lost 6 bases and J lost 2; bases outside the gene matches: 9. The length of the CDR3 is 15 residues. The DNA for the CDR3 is TGTGCCAGCAGACCCGACAGGGGACAACCCTACGAGCAGTACTTC. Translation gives CASRPDRGQPYEQYF.

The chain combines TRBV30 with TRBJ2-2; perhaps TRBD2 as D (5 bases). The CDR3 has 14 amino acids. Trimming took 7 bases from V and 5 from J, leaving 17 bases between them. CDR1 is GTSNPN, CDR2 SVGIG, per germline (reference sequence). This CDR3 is CASRGGPTTGELFF. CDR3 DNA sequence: TGTGCCTCCCGGGGTGGTCCGACGACCGGGGAGCTGTTTTTT.

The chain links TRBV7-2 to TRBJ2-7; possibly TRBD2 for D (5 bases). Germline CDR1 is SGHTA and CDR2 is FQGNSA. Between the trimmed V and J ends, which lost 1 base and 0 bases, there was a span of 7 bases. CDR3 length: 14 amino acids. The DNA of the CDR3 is TGTGCCAGCAGCTTAGACACTAGCTCCTACGAGCAGTACTTC. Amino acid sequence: CASSLDTSSYEQYF. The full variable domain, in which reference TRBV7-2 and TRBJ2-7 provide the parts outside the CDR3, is GAGVSQSPSNKVTEKGKDVELRCDPISGHTALYWYRQSLGQGLEFLIYFQGNSAPDKSGLPSDRFSAERTGGSVSTLTIQRTQQEDSAVYLCASSLDTSSYEQYFGPGTRLTVT.

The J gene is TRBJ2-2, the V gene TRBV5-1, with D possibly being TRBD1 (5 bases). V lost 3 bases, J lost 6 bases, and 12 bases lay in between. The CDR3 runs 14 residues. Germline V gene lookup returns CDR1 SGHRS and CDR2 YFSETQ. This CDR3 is CASSSQGSPGELFF. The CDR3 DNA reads TGCGCCAGCAGCTCGCAGGGATCCCCCGGGGAGCTGTTTTTT.

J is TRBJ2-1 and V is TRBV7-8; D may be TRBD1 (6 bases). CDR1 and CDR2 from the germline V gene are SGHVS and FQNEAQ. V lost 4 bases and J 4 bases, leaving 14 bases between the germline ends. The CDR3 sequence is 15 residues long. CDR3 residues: CASSWGTIKYNEQFF. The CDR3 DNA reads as TGTGCCAGCAGCTGGGGGACAATCAAGTACAATGAGCAGTTCTTC.

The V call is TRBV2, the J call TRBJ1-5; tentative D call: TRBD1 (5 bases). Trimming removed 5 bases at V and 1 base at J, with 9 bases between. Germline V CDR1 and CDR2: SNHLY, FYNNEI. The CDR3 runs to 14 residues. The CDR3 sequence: CASSPQGSNQPQHF. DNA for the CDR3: TGTGCCAGCAGTCCGCAGGGCAGCAATCAGCCCCAGCATTTT. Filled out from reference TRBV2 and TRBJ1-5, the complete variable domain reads EPEVTQTPSHQVTQMGQEVILRCVPISNHLYFYWYRQILGQKVEFLVSFYNNEISEKSEIFDDQFSVERPDGSNFTLKIRSTKLEDSAMYFCASSPQGSNQPQHFGDGTRLSIL.

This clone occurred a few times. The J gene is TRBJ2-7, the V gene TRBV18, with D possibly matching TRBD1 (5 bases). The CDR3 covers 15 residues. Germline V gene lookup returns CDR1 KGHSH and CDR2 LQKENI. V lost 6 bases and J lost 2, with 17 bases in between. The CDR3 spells CASSEGAQETYEQYF. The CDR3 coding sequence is TGTGCCAGCTCGGAAGGGGCGCAGGAAACCTACGAGCAGTACTTC. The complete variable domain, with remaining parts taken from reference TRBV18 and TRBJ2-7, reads NAGVMQNPRHLVRRRGQEARLRCSPMKGHSHVYWYRQLPEEGLKFMVYLQKENIIDESGMPKERFSAEFPKEGPSILRIQQVVRGDSAAYFCASSEGAQETYEQYFGPGTRLTVT.

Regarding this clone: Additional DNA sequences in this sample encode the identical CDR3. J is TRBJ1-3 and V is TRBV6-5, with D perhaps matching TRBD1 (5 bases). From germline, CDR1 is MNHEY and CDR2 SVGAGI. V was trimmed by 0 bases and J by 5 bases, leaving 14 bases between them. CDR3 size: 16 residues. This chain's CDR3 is CASSYSTVSGRNTIYF. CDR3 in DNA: TGTGCCAGCAGTTACTCGACAGTCTCAGGGAGAAACACCATATATTTT.

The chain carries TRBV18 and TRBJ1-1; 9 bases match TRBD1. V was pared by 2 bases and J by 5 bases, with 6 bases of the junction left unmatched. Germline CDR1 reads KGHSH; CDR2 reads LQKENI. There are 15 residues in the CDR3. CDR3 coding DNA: TGTGCCAGCTCACCAGGGGGACAGGGAAGAACTGAAGCTTTCTTT. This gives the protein CASSPGGQGRTEAFF.

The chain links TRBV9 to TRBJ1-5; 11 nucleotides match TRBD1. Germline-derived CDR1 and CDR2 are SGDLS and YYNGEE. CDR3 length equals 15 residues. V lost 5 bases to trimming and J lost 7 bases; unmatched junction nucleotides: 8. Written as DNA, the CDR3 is TGTGCCAGCAGACCGGACAGGGGGCTGCCGCAGCCCCAGCATTTT. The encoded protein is CASRPDRGLPQPQHF.

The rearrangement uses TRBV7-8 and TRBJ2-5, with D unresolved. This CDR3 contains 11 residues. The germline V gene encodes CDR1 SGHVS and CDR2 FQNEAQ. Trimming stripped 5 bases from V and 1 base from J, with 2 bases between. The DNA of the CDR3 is TGTGCCAGCAGCCTCCAAGAGACCCAGTACTTC. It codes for CASSLQETQYF.